This T cell receptor beta chain stems from a study of Ad26.COV2.S vaccination and SARS-CoV-2 variants. On the study more broadly: Vaccine-arm donor from the placebo-controlled COV1001 Ad26.COV2.S trial.

In the case of this clone: The junction and the germline gene differ at one end; a read error may be behind it.

Treatment noted: 19 received Ad26.COV2.S at low or high dose, single or two shots; five or six received placebo; per-sample allocation not given. Sample collection was performed on day 63 after the first vaccine or placebo injection. The CDR3 totals 12 residues. Germline loops: CDR1 LNHNV, CDR2 YYDKDF (reference sequence). Sequencing was performed with immunoSEQ multiplex PCR; in TCRdb, only in-frame clones are kept and a portion is missing. The sample includes some 340,000 clones, around four fifths of them seen just once. The rearrangement joins TRBV15 to TRBJ1-4, with D perhaps matching TRBD1 (5 bases). The receptor's source is a person aged 18-65 years who received the Ad26.COV2.S COVID-19 vaccine or a placebo. The source was peripheral blood, collected in a trial of Ad26.COV2.S vaccine versus placebo. CDR3 in amino acids: CATSGRDPKLFF. The CDR3, as DNA: TGTGCCACCAGCGGCCGGGACCCAAAATTGTTTTTT. The entire variable domain, with the rest obtained from reference TRBV15 and TRBJ1-4, is as follows: DAMVIQNPRYQVTQFGKPVTLSCSQTLNHNVMYWYQQKSSQAPKLLFHYYDKDFNNEADTPDNFQSRRPNTSFCFLDIRSPGLGDTAMYLCATSGRDPKLFFGSGTQLSVL.